This T cell receptor beta chain was sequenced for a study of T cell changes during pregnancy in multiple sclerosis. The CDR3 loop spans 17 amino acids. Some clones are missing from TCRdb's copy, which holds only in-frame ones; the method was immunoSEQ multiplex PCR. The sample yields over 70,000 clones, approximately 94% seen once. This receptor was taken from a female donor with multiple sclerosis, enrolled in a pregnancy study. Source: peripheral blood, taken in the third trimester of pregnancy. This chain joins TRBV21-1 and TRBJ2-6; the listed D gene, TRBD1, was not tested against the DNA. TRBV21-1 has pseudogene status. CDR3 nucleotides: TGTGCCAGCGGTCCGGGACAGGGAACCCCTGGGGCCAACGTCCTGACTTTC. This codes for CASGPGQGTPGANVLTF.